This TCR beta chain was retrieved from a study of shared clonotypes between healthy human individuals. At the level of the study: CD4 naive cells filled three plates per donor, CD4 memory three, CD8 naive two and CD8 memory one.

Every subset's genomic DNA went evenly onto several immunoSEQ plates. Here immunoSEQ multiplex PCR was the method, and the copy in TCRdb shows in-frame clones only, minus some. Of under 700,000 clones listed, 85% to 95% are singletons. Study-level results: Enrolling few donors narrowed the genetic and exposure-history diversity that was represented. Incomplete sequencing of sorted subsets was indicated by rarefaction despite large depth.

Details on this clone: The antigen is undetermined.

Terminally differentiated effector memory CD45RA+ cells were excluded from the naive CD8 cells, which were CD45RO-negative and positively selected for CCR7. Trimming left V 2 bases short and J 9 bases short, with 9 bases between. This CDR3 is 12 amino acids long. CDR1 SGHDT and CDR2 YYEEEE come from the germline V gene. The chain couples TRBV5-6 to TRBJ2-1; a possible D gene is TRBD2 (6 bases). The sequenced sample consisted of naive CD8+ T cells sorted from blood. The TCR sequence derives from a woman between 25 and 40 years old in good health. This CDR3 is CASSLVGGEQFF. CDR3 nucleotide sequence: TGTGCCAGCAGCTTAGTCGGGGGTGAGCAGTTCTTC.